What follows are 26 T cell receptor beta chains derived from one specimen sequenced in a study of T cell responses to AZD1222 COVID-19 vaccine. The table came from immunoSEQ multiplex PCR; TCRdb's copy has only in-frame clones and leaves some out. The sample has 83,000 or so clones, 88% seen once; the top ten hold more than 4.5%. The sample here was peripheral blood, taken on day 0 of MenACWY control vaccination. These receptor sequences come from an adult in good health.

The CDR3 protein is CASSLGSNQPQHF. DNA for the CDR3: TGTGCCAGCAGCTTAGGAAGCAATCAGCCCCAGCATTTT. The genes are TRBV11-2 and TRBJ1-5; D unclear. The V gene's germline CDR1 is SGHAT and CDR2 FQNNGV. Trimming cost V 1 base and J 1 base, with 2 bases left between them. This CDR3 spans 13 amino acids.

The rearrangement links TRBV6-2 or TRBV6-3 to TRBJ2-7, with D uncertain. V was pared by 5 bases and J by 3 bases, with 11 bases between. Per the germline V gene, CDR1 is MNHEY and CDR2 is SVGEGT. There are 13 residues in the CDR3. CDR3 bases: TGTGCCAGCAGTCCCGAAACACTCTACGAGCAGTACTTC. Translated: CASSPETLYEQYF.

The chain combines TRBV6-2 or TRBV6-3 with TRBJ2-7, with TRBD2 matching 9 bases. This CDR3 has 16 amino acids. V shed 6 bases and J 3 bases; nucleotides not matched to a gene: 12. Germline V gives CDR1 MNHEY, CDR2 SVGEGT. CDR3 amino acids: CASSQPPGLAIYEQYF. As DNA, the CDR3 is TGTGCCAGCAGCCAACCCCCCGGACTAGCGATCTACGAGCAGTACTTC.

This sequence joins TRBV30 and TRBJ1-1, with 10 nucleotides matching TRBD1. Germline CDR1 is GTSNPN and CDR2 is SVGIG (reference sequence). After removal of 3 bases from V and 4 bases from J, the junction contained 11 bases not matched to a gene. There are 16 residues in the CDR3. Here the CDR3 DNA reads TGTGCCTGGAGCTCCGGGACAGGGGCGCGGAGCACTGAAGCTTTCTTT. Encoded protein: CAWSSGTGARSTEAFF.

This clone came up a few times. V usage is TRBV24-1 and J usage is TRBJ2-1; tentative D call: TRBD2 (5 bases). The CDR3 length is 16 residues. V lost 2 bases and J lost 0, with 10 bases in between. The germline V gene has CDR1 KGHDR and CDR2 SFDVKD. The CDR3 region is CATSDYSDSSYNEQFF. CDR3 sequence (DNA): TGTGCCACCAGTGATTATAGCGATAGCTCCTACAATGAGCAGTTCTTC.

The CDR3 DNA follows: TGTGCCAGCAGCTTAAATTCACCAGTGTCCACCGGGGAGCTGTTTTTT. Translating it yields CASSLNSPVSTGELFF. The V and J genes are TRBV7-3 and TRBJ2-2; D call uncertain. V lost 1 base and J lost 4, with 13 bases in between. The CDR3 totals 16 residues. Germline assignment: CDR1 SGHTA and CDR2 FQGTGA.

The CDR3 nucleotides are TGTGCCACCAGTGGGGTACAGGGGGAGAGCAACTATGGCTACACCTTC. Its protein is CATSGVQGESNYGYTF. This sequence joins TRBV24-1 and TRBJ1-2; 8 bases fit TRBD1. The V gene's germline CDR1 is KGHDR and CDR2 SFDVKD. The CDR3 is made up of 16 amino acids. V was pared by 5 bases and J by 2 bases, with 9 bases of the junction left unmatched.

V is TRBV7-9 and J is TRBJ2-5, with TRBD2 matching 7 bases. V shed 4 bases, J shed 4 bases, and the junction held 12 bases outside the gene matches. Germline CDR1 SEHNR, CDR2 FQNEAQ (reference sequence). This CDR3 is 16 amino acids long. DNA of the CDR3: TGTGCCAGCAGCTCCCGCAGAGCGGGACGCAGAGAGACCCAGTACTTC. Translated, it gives CASSSRRAGRRETQYF.

The rearrangement joins TRBV11-1 to TRBJ2-3, with D maybe TRBD1 (6 bases). The CDR3 covers 13 residues. V was clipped by 5 bases and J by 8 bases, with 14 bases between them. Germline CDR1 SGHAT, CDR2 FQDESV (reference sequence). CDR3 nucleotide sequence: TGTGCCAGCAGCCCCCAGACAGGTGGTACGCAGTATTTT. This gives the protein CASSPQTGGTQYF.

The V gene is TRBV12-5, the J gene TRBJ2-1; the D gene is possibly TRBD2 (6 bases). The CDR3 is made up of 20 amino acids. Germline CDR1 LGHNT, CDR2 FRNRAP. V was trimmed by 0 bases and J by 0 bases, leaving 21 bases between them. Here the CDR3 reads CASGLVLRVKGGYSYNEQFF. The CDR3 bases are TGTGCTAGTGGTTTGGTACTAAGGGTAAAGGGAGGCTACTCCTACAATGAGCAGTTCTTC.

By sample fraction, this clone is medium-sized (0.01 to 0.1%). The chain carries TRBV6-2 or TRBV6-3 and TRBJ1-5; TRBD1 matches at 9 bases. CDR1 MNHEY and CDR2 SVGEGT come from the germline V gene. J gave up 8 bases and V 0 bases, and 2 bases lay outside the gene matches. The CDR3 consists of 14 residues. The CDR3 loop reads CASSYSGTGKPQHF. The CDR3 bases are TGTGCCAGCAGTTACTCCGGGACAGGGAAGCCCCAGCATTTT.

The chain uses TRBV29-1 and TRBJ1-1; TRBD1 matches 8 bases. J gave up 4 bases and V 6 bases, and 4 bases lay outside the gene matches. Germline lookup yields CDR1 SQVTM and CDR2 ANQGSEA. CDR3 length: 12 residues. This CDR3 is CSVADRATEAFF. The CDR3 DNA follows: TGCAGCGTAGCGGACAGGGCCACTGAAGCTTTCTTT.

This clone showed up just a few times. The V call is TRBV11-2, the J call TRBJ1-4; tentative D call: TRBD1 (6 bases). Trimming left V 5 bases short and J 8 bases short, with 15 bases between. The CDR3 sequence is 14 residues long. CDR1 SGHAT and CDR2 FQNNGV come from the germline V gene. This CDR3 reads CASSATGRYEKLFF. The CDR3 region has the DNA TGTGCCAGCAGCGCCACAGGGCGGTACGAAAAACTGTTTTTT.

The chain is built from TRBV6-5 and TRBJ1-1, with TRBD1 matching 9 bases. The V gene's germline CDR1 is MNHEY and CDR2 SVGAGI. The CDR3 runs to 13 residues. The J segment lost 10 bases and the V segment lost 10 bases, leaving 13 bases of the junction unmatched. Here the CDR3 reads CATPPGQGLGAFF. In DNA, the CDR3 is TGTGCCACCCCCCCCGGACAGGGGTTAGGAGCTTTCTTT.

This chain uses TRBV6-2 or TRBV6-3 with TRBJ2-3; maybe TRBD1 (6 bases). The CDR3 contains 15 residues. Looked up from germline, CDR1 is MNHEY and CDR2 is SVGEGT. V gave up 4 bases and J gave up 1 base, with 12 bases separating them. The CDR3 loop reads CASSSWDKGTDTQYF. CDR3 bases: TGTGCCAGCAGTTCCTGGGACAAGGGCACAGATACGCAGTATTTT.

This sequence joins TRBV6-1 and TRBJ2-7; 11 nucleotides align to TRBD1. The CDR3 runs 14 residues. The trim removed 3 bases at V and 5 bases at J, leaving 3 bases unmatched. Germline lookup yields CDR1 MNHNS and CDR2 SASEGT. The CDR3 region has the DNA TGTGCCAGCAGTGAGGACAGGGGGCTCAACGAGCAGTACTTC. Residues: CASSEDRGLNEQYF.

This sequence joins TRBV28 and TRBJ2-6; D not certain. The CDR3 extends over 14 amino acids. Germline CDR1 is MDHEN and CDR2 is SYDVKM. V gave up 3 bases and J gave up 4 bases, with 7 bases separating them. CDR3 sequence: CASSFILGANVLTF. The CDR3 nucleotides are TGTGCCAGCAGTTTTATTCTGGGGGCCAACGTCCTGACTTTC.

The rearrangement uses TRBV25-1 and TRBJ2-2; D gene uncertain. The CDR3 spans 14 residues. Germline assignment: CDR1 MGHDK and CDR2 SYGVNS. Trimming removed 4 bases at V and 5 bases at J, with 11 bases between. DNA of the CDR3: TGTGCCAGCAGTGCTACATCATCGACCGGGGAGCTGTTTTTT. This encodes CASSATSSTGELFF.

The CDR3 protein is CASSLDGGRSIYEQYF. The CDR3 DNA reads as TGTGCCAGCAGCTTGGACGGGGGAAGGTCCATCTACGAGCAGTACTTC. The rearrangement uses TRBV5-8 and TRBJ2-7, with D perhaps TRBD2 (6 bases). Trimming removed 0 bases at V and 3 bases at J, with 16 bases between. Germline V gene data show CDR1 as SGHTS and CDR2 as YDEGEE. The CDR3 sequence is 16 residues long.

The chain recombines TRBV6-5 with TRBJ2-7; D possibly uses TRBD1 or TRBD2 (5 bases each). V was pared by 8 bases and J by 7 bases, with 15 bases between. This CDR3 has 12 amino acids. The germline V gene encodes CDR1 MNHEY and CDR2 SVGAGI. Written as DNA, the CDR3 is TGTGCCAGCGGGACCGCCACGGGGGAGCAGTACTTC. Translating gives CASGTATGEQYF.

The chain uses TRBV3-1 (or the pseudogene TRBV3-2) and TRBJ2-5; TRBD2 matches 13 bases. CDR1 is LGHDT, CDR2 YNNKEL, per germline (reference sequence). The CDR3 spans 16 residues. With 4 bases clipped from V and 5 bases from J, the junction kept 7 bases outside the gene matches. The CDR3 is CASSPRTSGSGETQYF. Written as DNA, the CDR3 is TGTGCCAGCAGCCCCCGGACTAGCGGGAGTGGGGAGACCCAGTACTTC.

The genes are TRBV11-2 and TRBJ2-7; no clear D. Germline CDR1 is SGHAT and CDR2 is FQNNGV. Trimming removed 4 bases from V and 2 bases from J, with 9 bases in between. The CDR3 extends over 13 amino acids. This chain's CDR3 is CASSYSETYEQYF. The CDR3 DNA reads TGTGCCAGCAGCTACAGTGAGACCTACGAGCAGTACTTC.

The CDR3: CASSAGSAGSGEQYF. CDR3 DNA sequence: TGTGCCAGTTCGGCGGGGAGTGCCGGTTCGGGAGAGCAGTACTTC. The rearrangement uses TRBV19 and TRBJ2-7, with a tentative D call TRBD2 (6 bases). The germline V and J ends were trimmed by 8 bases and 7 bases, with 24 bases remaining between them. This CDR3 contains 15 residues. Germline V gene sequence: CDR1 LNHDA, CDR2 SQIVND (reference sequence). Complete variable domain (other parts from reference TRBV19 and TRBJ2-7): DGGITQSPKYLFRKEGQNVTLSCEQNLNHDAMYWYRQDPGQGLRLIYYSQIVNDFQKGDIAEGYSVSREKKESFPLTVTSAQKNPTAFYLCASSAGSAGSGEQYFGPGTRLTVT.

The chain is built from TRBV4-1 and TRBJ2-7; D unresolved. Per germline, CDR1 MGHRA and CDR2 YSYEKL. The germline V and J ends were trimmed by 4 bases and 2 bases, with 9 bases remaining between them. This CDR3 region has 13 residues. In DNA form, the CDR3 reads TGCGCCAGCAGCCTCTTGGCGACCTACGAGCAGTACTTC. This codes for CASSLLATYEQYF.

V usage is TRBV24-1 and J usage is TRBJ1-1; 9 nucleotides agree with TRBD1. Looked up from germline, CDR1 is KGHDR and CDR2 is SFDVKD. V was clipped by 4 bases and J by 5 bases; unmatched bases: 4. The CDR3 length is 14 residues. CDR3 amino acids: CATSEGTGKTEAFF. The CDR3 nucleotides are TGTGCCACCAGTGAAGGGACAGGGAAAACTGAAGCTTTCTTT.

The chain joins TRBV19 to TRBJ2-3, with 12 positions matching TRBD2. Per the germline V gene, CDR1 is LNHDA and CDR2 is SQIVND (reference sequence). The V segment lost 4 bases and the J segment 4 bases; nucleotides outside the gene matches: 0. The CDR3 covers 14 residues. The CDR3 here is CASSRLAGADTQYF. As DNA, the CDR3 is TGTGCCAGTAGTAGACTAGCGGGAGCAGATACGCAGTATTTT.